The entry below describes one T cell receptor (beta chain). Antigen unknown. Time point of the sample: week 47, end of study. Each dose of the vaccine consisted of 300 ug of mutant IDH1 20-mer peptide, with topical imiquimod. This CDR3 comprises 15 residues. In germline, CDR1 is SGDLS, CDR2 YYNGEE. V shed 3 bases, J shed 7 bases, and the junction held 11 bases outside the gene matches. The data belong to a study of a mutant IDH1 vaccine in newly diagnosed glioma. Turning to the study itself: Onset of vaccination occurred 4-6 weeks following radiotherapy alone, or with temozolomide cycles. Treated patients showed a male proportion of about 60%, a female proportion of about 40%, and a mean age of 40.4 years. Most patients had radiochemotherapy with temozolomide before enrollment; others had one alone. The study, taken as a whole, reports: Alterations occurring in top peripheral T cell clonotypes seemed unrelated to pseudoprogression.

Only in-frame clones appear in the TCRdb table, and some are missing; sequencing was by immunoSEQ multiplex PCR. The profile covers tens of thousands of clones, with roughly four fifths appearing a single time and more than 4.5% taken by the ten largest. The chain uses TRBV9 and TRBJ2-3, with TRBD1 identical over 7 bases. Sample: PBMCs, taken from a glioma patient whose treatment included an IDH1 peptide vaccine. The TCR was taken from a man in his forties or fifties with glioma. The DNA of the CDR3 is TGTGCCAGCAGCGCCACGGGACAGCCATCCCATACGCAGTATTTT. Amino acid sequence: CASSATGQPSHTQYF.